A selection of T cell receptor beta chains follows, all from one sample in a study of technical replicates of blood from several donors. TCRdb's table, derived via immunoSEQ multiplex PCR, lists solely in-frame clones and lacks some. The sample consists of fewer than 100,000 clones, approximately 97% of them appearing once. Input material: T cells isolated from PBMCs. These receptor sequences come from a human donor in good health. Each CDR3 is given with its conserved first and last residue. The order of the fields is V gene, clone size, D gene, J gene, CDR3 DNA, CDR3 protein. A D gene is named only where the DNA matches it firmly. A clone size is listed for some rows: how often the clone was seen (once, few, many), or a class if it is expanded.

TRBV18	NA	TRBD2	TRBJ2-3	TGTGCCAGCTCACCAACTAGCGGGGGTTACGATACGCAGTATTTT	CASSPTSGGYDTQYF
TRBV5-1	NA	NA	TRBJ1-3	TGCGCCAGCAGCTTGGGGAGCTCTGGAAACACCATATATTTT	CASSLGSSGNTIYF
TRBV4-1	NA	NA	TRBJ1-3	TGCGCCAGCAGCCAAAGGCAGGGGACTGGAAACACCATATATTTT	CASSQRQGTGNTIYF
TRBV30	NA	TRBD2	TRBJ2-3	TGTGCCTCGAGCGGGGGGTTCAAAGATACGCAGTATTTT	CASSGGFKDTQYF
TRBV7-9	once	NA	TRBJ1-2	TGTGCCAGCAGCTTAGAACCTGGTAGTAACTATGGCTACACCTTC	CASSLEPGSNYGYTF
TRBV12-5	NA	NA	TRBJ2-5	TGTGCTAGTGTCCCGGGGGGCGAAGAGACCCAGTACTTC	CASVPGGEETQYF
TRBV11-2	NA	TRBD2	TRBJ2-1	TGTGCCAGCAGTGATATCCGCTCCGGGGACTATGCCCTGCATGAGCAGTTCTTC	CASSDIRSGDYALHEQFF
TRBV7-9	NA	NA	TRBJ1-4	TGTGCCAGCAGCTTATTGCGGGAGCTTAATGAAAAACTGTTTTTT	CASSLLRELNEKLFF
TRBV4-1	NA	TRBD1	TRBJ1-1	TGCGCCAGCAGCTTCCCTCGACAGGGCCGGACTGAAGCTTTCTTT	CASSFPRQGRTEAFF
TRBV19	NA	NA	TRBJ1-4	TGTGCCAGTAGTATAACAGGGTCTGGTGAAAAACTGTTTTTT	CASSITGSGEKLFF
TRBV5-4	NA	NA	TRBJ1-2	TGTGCCAGCAGCTCGAGGGGGAGAAGGGTCTATGGCTACACCTTC	CASSSRGRRVYGYTF
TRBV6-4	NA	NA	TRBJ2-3	TGTGCCAGCTCTCGGGAGAGAACAGATACGCAGTATTTT	CASSRERTDTQYF
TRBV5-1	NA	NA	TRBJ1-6	TGCGCCAGCAGCTTCAACAGGGAATTCGCACCCCTCCACTTT	CASSFNREFAPLHF
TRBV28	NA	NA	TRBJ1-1	TGTGCCAGCAGTTTGACTGGGGGGGCTGAAGCTTTCTTT	CASSLTGGAEAFF
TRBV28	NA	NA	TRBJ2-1	TGTGCCAGCAGTTTCAACAGGGCTGCTAAAACCTACAATGAGCAGTTCTTC	CASSFNRAAKTYNEQFF
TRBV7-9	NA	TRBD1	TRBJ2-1	TGTGCCAGCAGCTTAGAAGGGGGCTGGAATGAGCAGTTCTTC	CASSLEGGWNEQFF
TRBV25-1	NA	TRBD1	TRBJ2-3	TGTGCCAGCAGTGATCAACCCGGGACAGTAACAGATACGCAGTATTTT	CASSDQPGTVTDTQYF
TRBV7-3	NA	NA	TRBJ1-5	TGTGCCAGCAGCGTGGGGCTCTATAGCAATCAGCCCCAGCATTTT	CASSVGLYSNQPQHF
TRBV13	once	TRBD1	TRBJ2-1	TGTGCCAGCAGCCTAGGGACAGGGTCATCGGTTCCCTACAATGAGCAGTTCTTC	CASSLGTGSSVPYNEQFF
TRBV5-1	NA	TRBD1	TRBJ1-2	TGCGCCAGCAGCTTGGACCGGGACAGCTATGGCTACACCTTC	CASSLDRDSYGYTF
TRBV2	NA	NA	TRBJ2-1	TGTGCCAGCAAGGACATCAATCAGTTCTTC	CASKDINQFF
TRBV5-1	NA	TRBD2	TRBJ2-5	TGCGCCAGCAGCCGACTAGCGGGTAACCAAGAGACCCAGTACTTC	CASSRLAGNQETQYF
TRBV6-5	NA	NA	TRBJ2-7	TGTGCCAGCAATCAACCGGGACAAGGGTCCTACGAGCAGTACTTC	CASNQPGQGSYEQYF
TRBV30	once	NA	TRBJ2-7	TGTGCCTGGAGTGTCCATGAGTCACACGAGCAGTACTTC	CAWSVHESHEQYF
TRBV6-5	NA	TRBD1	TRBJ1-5	TGTGCCAGCAGGACGACAGGGGGCAATCAGCCCCAGCATTTT	CASRTTGGNQPQHF
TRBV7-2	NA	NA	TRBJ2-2	TGTGCCAGCAGGATAGGGGGGGCCGCCGGGGAGCTGTTTTTT	CASRIGGAAGELFF
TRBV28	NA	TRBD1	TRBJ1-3	TGTGCCAGCAGTTCAAACATCGGACAGGGCTACTCTGGAAACACCATATATTTT	CASSSNIGQGYSGNTIYF
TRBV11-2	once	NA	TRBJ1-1	TGTGCCAGCAGGTTCCCGGGGAGGAACACTGAAGCTTTCTTT	CASRFPGRNTEAFF
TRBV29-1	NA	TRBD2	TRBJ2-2	TGCAGCGTGACCAGGCTAGCGGGAGGGTCGGGGGAGCTGTTTTTT	CSVTRLAGGSGELFF
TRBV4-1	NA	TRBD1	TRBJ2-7	TGCGCCAGCAGCCAGGGACAGGGAATCAGAGCCTACGAGCAGTACTTC	CASSQGQGIRAYEQYF
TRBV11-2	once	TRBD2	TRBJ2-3	TGTGCCAGCAGCTTAGTAGCGGGGGGGCTAGATACGCAGTATTTT	CASSLVAGGLDTQYF
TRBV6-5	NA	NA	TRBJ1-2	TGTGCCAGCAGTTACTCGACGTCCCAGGGGCCCTATGGCTACACCTTC	CASSYSTSQGPYGYTF
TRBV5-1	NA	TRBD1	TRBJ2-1	TGCGCCAGCAACCATGGGACAGGGGACAATGAGCAGTTCTTC	CASNHGTGDNEQFF
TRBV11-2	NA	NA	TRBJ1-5	TGTGCCAGCAGCCAACAGGTCAATCAGCCCCAGCATTTT	CASSQQVNQPQHF
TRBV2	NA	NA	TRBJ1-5	TGTGCCAGCAGTGAAGCGACCTTCGGGGGGGGGCCCCAGCATTTT	CASSEATFGGGPQHF
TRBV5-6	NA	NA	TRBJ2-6	TGTGCCAGCAGCTTCGGGGCTGGGGCCAACGTCCTGACTTTC	CASSFGAGANVLTF
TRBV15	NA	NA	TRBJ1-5	TGTGCCACCAGCTATCTAGGTCAGCCCCAGCATTTT	CATSYLGQPQHF
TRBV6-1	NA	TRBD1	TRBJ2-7	TGTGCCAGCAGGACTGGGACAGGGGGCGGGTACGAGCAGTACTTC	CASRTGTGGGYEQYF
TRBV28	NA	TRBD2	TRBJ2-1	TGTGCCAGCAGTTACTCTTATGCGGGGACTAGCGGCTACAATGAGCAGTTCTTC	CASSYSYAGTSGYNEQFF
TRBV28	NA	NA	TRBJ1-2	TGTGCCAGCAGTTTGGAAGACAGGACGGGCTATGGCTACACCTTC	CASSLEDRTGYGYTF
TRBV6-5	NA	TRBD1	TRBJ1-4	TGTGCCAGCAGTTACCGGGACAGGGGCCCTGAAAAACTGTTTTTT	CASSYRDRGPEKLFF
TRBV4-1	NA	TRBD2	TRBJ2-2	TGCGCCAGCAGCCCCCCGGGGAGGGGCACCGGGGAGCTGTTTTTT	CASSPPGRGTGELFF
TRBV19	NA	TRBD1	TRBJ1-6	TGTGCCAGTATGGGCAGGGGGCTTTCACCCCTCCACTTT	CASMGRGLSPLHF
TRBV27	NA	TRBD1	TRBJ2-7	TGTGCCAGCAGTTTGGACAGGGGTTGGTACGAGCAGTACTTC	CASSLDRGWYEQYF
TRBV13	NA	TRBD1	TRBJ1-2	TGTGCCAGCAGCTTAGGCCTGGGGACAGGGGGCCTTTCAGCTAACTATGGCTACACCTTC	CASSLGLGTGGLSANYGYTF
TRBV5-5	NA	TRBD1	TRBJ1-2	TGTGCCAGCAGCTCACAGGGGGTTACTAACTATGGCTACACCTTC	CASSSQGVTNYGYTF
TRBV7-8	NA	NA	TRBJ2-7	TGTGCCAGCAGCAAACTAGCCGGCGGCCCCTACGAGCAGTACTTC	CASSKLAGGPYEQYF
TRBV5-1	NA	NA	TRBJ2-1	TGCGCCAGCGGTGGGGGGAGTCCACGGGGTGAGCAGTTCTTC	CASGGGSPRGEQFF
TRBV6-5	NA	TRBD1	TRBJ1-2	TGTGCCACCACCCAGGAGACAGGGAGAACGGGCTACACCTTC	CATTQETGRTGYTF
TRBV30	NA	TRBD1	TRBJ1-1	TGTGCCTGGAGCACAGGGGGGAACACTGAAGCTTTCTTT	CAWSTGGNTEAFF
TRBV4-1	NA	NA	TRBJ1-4	TGCGCCAGCAGCCCGAGGAGCTGGGCCGCGGGGATCTCTAATGAAAAACTGTTTTTT	CASSPRSWAAGISNEKLFF